This TCR beta chain was sequenced in a study of T-cell memory formation after mild COVID-19. Study-wide context: Each donor largely had its own TCR clusters.

Constant-segment primers and 5'RACE yielded cDNA libraries for TCR alpha and TCR beta, each carrying sample barcodes and UMIs. TCRdb itself ran the 5' RACE reads through MiXCR, one entry per CDR3 protein. This table has roughly 300,000 distinct CDR3 sequences, roughly an eighth appearing once. Trimming left V 5 bases short and J 1 base short, with 12 bases between. This CDR3 spans 15 amino acids. Germline assignment: CDR1 SGHTA and CDR2 FQGNSA. Only a few counts were recorded for this clonotype. The target antigen is unknown. General observations from the study: The finding that pre-infection memory included some responding clones suggested that cross-reactive memory joined.

This chain uses TRBV7-2 with TRBJ1-3; D remains ambiguous. The sequence derives from a man aged 18 to 29 who had mild COVID-19 (a few samples of this study predate the infection). Cell type and time point are not known. Sequenced: PBMCs or a T cell subset sorted from them (not recorded which). Here the CDR3 reads CASSRLGVSGNTIYF. As DNA, the CDR3 is TGTGCCAGCAGCCGCCTCGGGGTTTCTGGAAACACCATATATTTT.